This T cell receptor beta chain was retrieved from a study of blood T cell repertoires in COVID-19 (TCRdb year 2020). In the study overall: Samples from collaborators originated in the United States, Italy and Spain and spanned both the acute and convalescent phases of COVID-19. The material from the prospective study consisted of cDNA or gDNA derived from T cells, B-cell-depleted T cells, or PBMCs. Deeply sampled blood TCRbeta repertoires from subjects exposed to, actively infected with, or recovered from COVID-19 were included in the dataset. The repertoires were made available in a free public database intended to serve as a resource for research on the immune response to SARS-CoV-2. The samples were drawn from the first 160 participants of the ongoing ImmuneRACE study and from roughly 1,300 subjects provided by 6 global collaborators. The sample metadata nearly always contained a de-identified subject ID, COVID-19 status, age in years and sex. Where available, HLA class I and class II types were obtained from metadata supplied by the sample provider rather than from assay-based typing.

The paper's findings and limits, for the study overall: The quantity of clinical and demographic metadata differed by source and by participant and was supplied without curation.

Germline trimming: 6 bases from V, 6 bases from J; junction bases outside gene matches: 8. Reading from cysteine to phenylalanine, the CDR3 counts 14 amino acids. Of all the DNA, just the CDR3 is kept, 42 bases in frame from base 1. The germline V gene gives CDR1 as SNHLY and CDR2 as FYNNEI. As for this clone: The antigen it binds to is not known. No base-level quality is on record; no much larger clone is a single base apart.

The immunoSEQ Assay, a bias-controlled multiplex PCR, was used to amplify TCRbeta CDR3 regions from genomic DNA. The original methods were these. Within the assay, amplification of reference gene primers was used to estimate how many nucleated cells each sample contained. To quantify the absolute abundance of each unique TCRbeta CDR3 rearrangement, sequence reads were collapsed and filtered. For each sample, productive Simpson clonality was calculated by taking the square root of Simpson's diversity index across productive rearrangements. TCRdb mirrors the immuneACCESS table, restricted to in-frame sequences. Some clones are absent from its copies; in checked studies, under half trace to an unresolved V gene, and the reason for the others is unknown. That table gives V, J and clone size, and the DNA gave D and trimming. For this sample there are a few hundred thousand clones; approximately 83% appear just once. The leading ten clones occupy about 1.3% of the sample.

In Seattle, one collaborating source enrolled patients while the infection was active and tracked those patients longitudinally over the course of disease. Whole blood was collected in K2EDTA tubes by collaborating institutions according to the institutions' own protocols. For TCRbeta analysis, collaborator samples were shipped as frozen whole blood, as isolated PBMCs, or as DNA extracted from either sample type. The chain links TRBV2 with TRBJ1-5, with 7 junctional bases fitting TRBD1. The TCR originated in a woman younger than 45 with COVID-19, enrolled during active disease. Specimen: peripheral blood. DNA sequence: TGTGCCAGCAGAGTACAGGGGAATGGTCAGCCCCAGCATTTT. The resulting protein is CASRVQGNGQPQHF. The full variable domain, completed from the reference TRBV2 and TRBJ1-5 proteins outside the CDR3, reads EPEVTQTPSHQVTQMGQEVILRCVPISNHLYFYWYRQILGQKVEFLVSFYNNEISEKSEIFDDQFSVERPDGSNFTLKIRSTKLEDSAMYFCASRVQGNGQPQHFGDGTRLSIL.